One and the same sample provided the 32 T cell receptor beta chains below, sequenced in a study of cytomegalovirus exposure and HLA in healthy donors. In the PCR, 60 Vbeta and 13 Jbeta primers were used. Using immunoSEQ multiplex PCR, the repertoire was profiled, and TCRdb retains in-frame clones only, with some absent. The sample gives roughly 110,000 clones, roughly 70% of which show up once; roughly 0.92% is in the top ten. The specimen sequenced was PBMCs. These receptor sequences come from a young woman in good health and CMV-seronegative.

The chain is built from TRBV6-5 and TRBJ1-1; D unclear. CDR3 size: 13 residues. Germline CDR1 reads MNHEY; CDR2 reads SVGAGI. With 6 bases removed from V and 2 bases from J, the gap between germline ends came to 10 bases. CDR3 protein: CASRVLVNTEAFF. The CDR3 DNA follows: TGTGCCAGCAGGGTACTGGTCAACACTGAAGCTTTCTTT.

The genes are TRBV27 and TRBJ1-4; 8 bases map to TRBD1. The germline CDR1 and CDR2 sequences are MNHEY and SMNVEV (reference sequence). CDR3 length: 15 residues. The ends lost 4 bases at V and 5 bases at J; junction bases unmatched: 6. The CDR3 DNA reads TGTGCCAGCAGTTCCCTGACAGGGGCGAATGAAAAACTGTTTTTT. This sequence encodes CASSSLTGANEKLFF.

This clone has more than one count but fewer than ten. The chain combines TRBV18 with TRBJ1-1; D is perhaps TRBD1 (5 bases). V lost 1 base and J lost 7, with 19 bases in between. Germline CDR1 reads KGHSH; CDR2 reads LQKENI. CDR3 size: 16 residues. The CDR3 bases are TGTGCCAGCTCACCACGGGGCAGGCCGACCGGGGGTGAAGCTTTCTTT. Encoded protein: CASSPRGRPTGGEAFF.

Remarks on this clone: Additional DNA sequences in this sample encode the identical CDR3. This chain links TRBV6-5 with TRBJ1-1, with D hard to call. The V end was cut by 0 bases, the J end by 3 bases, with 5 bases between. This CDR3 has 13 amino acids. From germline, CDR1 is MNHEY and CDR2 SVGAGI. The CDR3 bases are TGTGCCAGCAGTTACTCGAGGGACACTGAAGCTTTCTTT. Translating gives CASSYSRDTEAFF.

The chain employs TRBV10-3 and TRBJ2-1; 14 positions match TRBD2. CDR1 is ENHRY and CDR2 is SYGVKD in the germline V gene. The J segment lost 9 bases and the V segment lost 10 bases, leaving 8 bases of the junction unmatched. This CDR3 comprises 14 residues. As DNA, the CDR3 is TGTGCCACCCAGGGACTAGCGGGAGAGGGTGAGCAGTTCTTC. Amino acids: CATQGLAGEGEQFF.

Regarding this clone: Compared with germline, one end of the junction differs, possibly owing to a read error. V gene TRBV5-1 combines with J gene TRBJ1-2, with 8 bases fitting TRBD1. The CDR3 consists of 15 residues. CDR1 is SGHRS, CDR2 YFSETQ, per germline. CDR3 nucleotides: TGCGCCAGTAGCTTGGAGACAGGGGTGAACTATGGCTACACCTTC. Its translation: CASSLETGVNYGYTF.

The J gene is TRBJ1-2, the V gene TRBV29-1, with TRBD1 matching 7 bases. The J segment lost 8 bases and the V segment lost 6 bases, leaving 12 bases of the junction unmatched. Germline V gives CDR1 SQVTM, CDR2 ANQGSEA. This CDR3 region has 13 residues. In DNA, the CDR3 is TGCAGCGTAGACATCCCAGGGACAGTCGGCTACACCTTC. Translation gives CSVDIPGTVGYTF. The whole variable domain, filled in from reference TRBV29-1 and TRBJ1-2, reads SAVISQKPSRDICQRGTSLTIQCQVDSQVTMMFWYRQQPGQSLTLIATANQGSEATYESGFVIDKFPISRPNLTFSTLTVSNMSPEDSSIYLCSVDIPGTVGYTFGSGTRLTVV.

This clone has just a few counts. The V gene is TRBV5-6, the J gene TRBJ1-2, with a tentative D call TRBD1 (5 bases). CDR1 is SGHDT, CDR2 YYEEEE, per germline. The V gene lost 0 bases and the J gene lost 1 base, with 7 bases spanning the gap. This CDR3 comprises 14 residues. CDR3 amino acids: CASSLGQLNYGYTF. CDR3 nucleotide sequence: TGTGCCAGCAGCTTGGGACAGCTTAACTATGGCTACACCTTC.

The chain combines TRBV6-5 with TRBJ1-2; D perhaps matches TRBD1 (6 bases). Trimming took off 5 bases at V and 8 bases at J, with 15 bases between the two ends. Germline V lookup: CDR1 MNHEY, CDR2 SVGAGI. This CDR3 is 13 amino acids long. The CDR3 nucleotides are TGTGCCAGCAGTGCCCAGGGGACCTTGGGCTACACCTTC. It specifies CASSAQGTLGYTF.

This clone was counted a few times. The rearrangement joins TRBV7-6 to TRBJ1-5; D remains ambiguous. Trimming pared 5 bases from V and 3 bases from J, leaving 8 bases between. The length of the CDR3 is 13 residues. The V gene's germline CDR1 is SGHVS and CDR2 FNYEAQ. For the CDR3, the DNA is TGTGCCAGCAGCCCTGCGTTCAATCAGCCCCAGCATTTT. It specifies CASSPAFNQPQHF.

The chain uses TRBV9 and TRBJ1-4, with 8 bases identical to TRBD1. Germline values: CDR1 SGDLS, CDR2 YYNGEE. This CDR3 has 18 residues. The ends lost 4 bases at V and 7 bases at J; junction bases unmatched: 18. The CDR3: CASSPPGQGGTGVEKLFF. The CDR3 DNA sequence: TGTGCCAGCAGCCCTCCGGGTCAGGGGGGGACAGGAGTTGAAAAACTGTTTTTT.

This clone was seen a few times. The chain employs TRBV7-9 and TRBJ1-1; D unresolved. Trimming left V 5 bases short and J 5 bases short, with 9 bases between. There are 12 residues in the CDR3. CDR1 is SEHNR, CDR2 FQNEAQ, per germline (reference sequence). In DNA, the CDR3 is TGTGCCAGCAGCCTAGATCTGACTGAAGCTTTCTTT. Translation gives CASSLDLTEAFF.

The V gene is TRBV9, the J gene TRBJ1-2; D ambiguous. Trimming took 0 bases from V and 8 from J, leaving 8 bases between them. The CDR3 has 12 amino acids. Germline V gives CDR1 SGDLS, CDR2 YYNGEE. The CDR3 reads CASSVGVMGYTF. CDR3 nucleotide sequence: TGTGCCAGCAGCGTAGGAGTTATGGGCTACACCTTC.

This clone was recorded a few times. CDR3 loop: CASSSIMGGNQPQHF. CDR3 in DNA: TGTGCCAGTAGTTCGATCATGGGCGGCAATCAGCCCCAGCATTTT. The chain couples TRBV19 to TRBJ1-5; D unclear. The germline gives CDR1 LNHDA, CDR2 SQIVND (reference sequence). Between the trimmed V and J ends, which lost 5 bases and 2 bases, there was a span of 13 bases. The CDR3 sequence is 15 residues long. Full variable domain (rest looked up from reference TRBV19 and TRBJ1-5): DGGITQSPKYLFRKEGQNVTLSCEQNLNHDAMYWYRQDPGQGLRLIYYSQIVNDFQKGDIAEGYSVSREKKESFPLTVTSAQKNPTAFYLCASSSIMGGNQPQHFGDGTRLSIL.

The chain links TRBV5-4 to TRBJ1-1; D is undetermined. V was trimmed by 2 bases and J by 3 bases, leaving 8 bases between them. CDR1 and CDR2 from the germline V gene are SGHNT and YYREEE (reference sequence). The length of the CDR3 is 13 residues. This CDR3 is CASSFGSDTEAFF. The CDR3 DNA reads TGTGCCAGCAGCTTTGGTTCAGACACTGAAGCTTTCTTT.

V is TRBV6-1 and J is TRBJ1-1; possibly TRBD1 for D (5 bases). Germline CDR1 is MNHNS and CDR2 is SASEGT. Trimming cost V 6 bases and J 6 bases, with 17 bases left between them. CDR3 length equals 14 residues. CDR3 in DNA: TGTGCCAGCAGGCACGGTGGGAGGGGCGCTGAAGCTTTCTTT. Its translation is CASRHGGRGAEAFF.

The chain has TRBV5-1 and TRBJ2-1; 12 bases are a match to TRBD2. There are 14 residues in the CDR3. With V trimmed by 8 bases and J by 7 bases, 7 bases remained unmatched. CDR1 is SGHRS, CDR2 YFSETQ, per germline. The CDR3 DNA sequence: TGCGCCAGTAACCGACTAGCGGGAGATAATGAGCAGTTCTTC. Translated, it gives CASNRLAGDNEQFF. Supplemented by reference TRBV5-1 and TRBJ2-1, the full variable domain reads KAGVTQTPRYLIKTRGQQVTLSCSPISGHRSVSWYQQTPGQGLQFLFEYFSETQRNKGNFPGRFSGRQFSNSRSEMNVSTLELGDSALYLCASNRLAGDNEQFFGPGTRLTVL.

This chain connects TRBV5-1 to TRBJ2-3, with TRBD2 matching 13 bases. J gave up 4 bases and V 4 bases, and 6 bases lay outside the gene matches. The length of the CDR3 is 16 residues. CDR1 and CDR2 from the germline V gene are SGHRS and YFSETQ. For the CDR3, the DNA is TGCGCCAGCAGCCCTGGGACTAGCGGGACTTCAGATACGCAGTATTTT. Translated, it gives CASSPGTSGTSDTQYF.

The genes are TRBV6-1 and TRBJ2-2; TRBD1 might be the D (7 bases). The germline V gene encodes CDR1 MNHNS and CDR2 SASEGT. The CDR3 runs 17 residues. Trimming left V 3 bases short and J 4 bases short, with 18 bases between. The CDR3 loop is CASSDREHRGGTGELFF. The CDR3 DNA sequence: TGTGCCAGCAGTGATCGAGAACACAGGGGAGGCACCGGGGAGCTGTTTTTT.

The CDR3 region is CAAGAANTGELFF. The DNA of the CDR3 is TGTGCCGCGGGAGCCGCGAACACCGGGGAGCTGTTTTTT. This rearrangement joins TRBV27 to TRBJ2-2, with 7 bases that match TRBD2. V was pared by 11 bases and J by 0 bases, with 3 bases of the junction left unmatched. Germline-derived CDR1 and CDR2 are MNHEY and SMNVEV (reference sequence). The CDR3 runs to 13 residues.

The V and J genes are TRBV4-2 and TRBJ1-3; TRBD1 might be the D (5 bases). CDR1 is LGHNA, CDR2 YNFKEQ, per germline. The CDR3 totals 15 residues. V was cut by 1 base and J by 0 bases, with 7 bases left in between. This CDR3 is CASSQGRGSGNTIYF. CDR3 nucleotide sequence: TGTGCCAGCAGCCAAGGAAGGGGCTCTGGAAACACCATATATTTT.

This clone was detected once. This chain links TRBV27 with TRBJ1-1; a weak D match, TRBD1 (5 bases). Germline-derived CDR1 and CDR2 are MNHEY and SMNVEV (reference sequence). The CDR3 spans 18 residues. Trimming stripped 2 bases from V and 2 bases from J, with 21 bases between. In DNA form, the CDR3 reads TGTGCCAGCAGTTTAACCCCTACTATCCTACAGGTTAACACTGAAGCTTTCTTT. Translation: CASSLTPTILQVNTEAFF.

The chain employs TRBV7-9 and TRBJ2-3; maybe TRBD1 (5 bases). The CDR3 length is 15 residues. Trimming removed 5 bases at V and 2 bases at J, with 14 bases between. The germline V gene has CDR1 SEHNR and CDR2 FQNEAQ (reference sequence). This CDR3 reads CASSPVVGDTDTQYF. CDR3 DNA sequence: TGTGCCAGCAGCCCGGTGGTAGGGGACACAGATACGCAGTATTTT.

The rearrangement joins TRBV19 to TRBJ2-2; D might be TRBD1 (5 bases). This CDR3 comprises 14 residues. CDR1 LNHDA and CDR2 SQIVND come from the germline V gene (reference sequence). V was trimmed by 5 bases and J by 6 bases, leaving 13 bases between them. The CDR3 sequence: CASSSRTRAGELFF. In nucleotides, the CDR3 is TGTGCCAGTAGTTCCCGGACACGGGCCGGGGAGCTGTTTTTT.

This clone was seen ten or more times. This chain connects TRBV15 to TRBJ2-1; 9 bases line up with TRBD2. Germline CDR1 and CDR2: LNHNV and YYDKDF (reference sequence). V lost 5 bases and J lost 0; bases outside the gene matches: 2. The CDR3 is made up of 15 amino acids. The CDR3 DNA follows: TGTGCCACCAGCTCGACTAGCGGCTCCTACAATGAGCAGTTCTTC. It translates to CATSSTSGSYNEQFF.

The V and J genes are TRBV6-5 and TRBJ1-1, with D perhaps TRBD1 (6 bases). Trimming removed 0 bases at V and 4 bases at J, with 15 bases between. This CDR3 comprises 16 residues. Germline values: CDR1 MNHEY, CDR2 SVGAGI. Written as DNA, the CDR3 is TGTGCCAGCAGTTACTCGAGGGCAGGGGCGGCCACTGAAGCTTTCTTT. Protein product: CASSYSRAGAATEAFF.

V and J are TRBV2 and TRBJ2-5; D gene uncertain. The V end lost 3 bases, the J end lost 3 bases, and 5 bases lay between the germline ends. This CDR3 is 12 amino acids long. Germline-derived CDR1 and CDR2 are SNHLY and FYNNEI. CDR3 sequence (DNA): TGTGCCAGCAGTGAGGCAGAAGAGACCCAGTACTTC. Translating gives CASSEAEETQYF. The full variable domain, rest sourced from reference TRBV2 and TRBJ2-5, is EPEVTQTPSHQVTQMGQEVILRCVPISNHLYFYWYRQILGQKVEFLVSFYNNEISEKSEIFDDQFSVERPDGSNFTLKIRSTKLEDSAMYFCASSEAEETQYFGPGTRLLVL.

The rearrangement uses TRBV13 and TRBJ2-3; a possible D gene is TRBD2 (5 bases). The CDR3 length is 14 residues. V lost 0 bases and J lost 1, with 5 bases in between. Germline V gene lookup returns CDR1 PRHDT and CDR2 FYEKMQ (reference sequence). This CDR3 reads CASSLGGGTDTQYF. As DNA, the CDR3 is TGTGCCAGCAGCTTAGGCGGGGGCACAGATACGCAGTATTTT.

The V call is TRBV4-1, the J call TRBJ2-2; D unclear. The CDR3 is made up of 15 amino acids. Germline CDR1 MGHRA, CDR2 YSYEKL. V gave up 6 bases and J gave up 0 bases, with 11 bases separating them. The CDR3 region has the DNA TGCGCCAGCAGGCAAACCACACCGAACACCGGGGAGCTGTTTTTT. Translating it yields CASRQTTPNTGELFF.

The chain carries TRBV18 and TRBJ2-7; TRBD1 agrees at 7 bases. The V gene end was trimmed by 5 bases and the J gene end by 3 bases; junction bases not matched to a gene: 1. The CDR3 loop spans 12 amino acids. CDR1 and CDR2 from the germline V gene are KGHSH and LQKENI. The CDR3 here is CASSGDSYEQYF. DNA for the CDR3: TGTGCCAGCTCAGGGGACAGCTACGAGCAGTACTTC.

CDR3 loop: CASSFYSQGAGGYTF. The CDR3 coding sequence is TGTGCCAGCAGCTTCTACTCGCAGGGGGCAGGAGGCTACACCTTC. The J gene is TRBJ1-2, the V gene TRBV7-9; TRBD1 matches at 8 bases. The CDR3 runs 15 residues. The germline gives CDR1 SEHNR, CDR2 FQNEAQ (reference sequence). Losses at the gene ends were 3 bases for V and 8 bases for J; bases not matched to a gene: 11.

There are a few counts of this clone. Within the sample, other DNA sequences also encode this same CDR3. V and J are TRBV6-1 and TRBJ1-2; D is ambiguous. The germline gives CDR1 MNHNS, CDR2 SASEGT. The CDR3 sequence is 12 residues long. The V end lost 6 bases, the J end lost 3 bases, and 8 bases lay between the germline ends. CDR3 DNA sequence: TGTGCCAGCAGCCCAGGTGACTATGGCTACACCTTC. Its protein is CASSPGDYGYTF.